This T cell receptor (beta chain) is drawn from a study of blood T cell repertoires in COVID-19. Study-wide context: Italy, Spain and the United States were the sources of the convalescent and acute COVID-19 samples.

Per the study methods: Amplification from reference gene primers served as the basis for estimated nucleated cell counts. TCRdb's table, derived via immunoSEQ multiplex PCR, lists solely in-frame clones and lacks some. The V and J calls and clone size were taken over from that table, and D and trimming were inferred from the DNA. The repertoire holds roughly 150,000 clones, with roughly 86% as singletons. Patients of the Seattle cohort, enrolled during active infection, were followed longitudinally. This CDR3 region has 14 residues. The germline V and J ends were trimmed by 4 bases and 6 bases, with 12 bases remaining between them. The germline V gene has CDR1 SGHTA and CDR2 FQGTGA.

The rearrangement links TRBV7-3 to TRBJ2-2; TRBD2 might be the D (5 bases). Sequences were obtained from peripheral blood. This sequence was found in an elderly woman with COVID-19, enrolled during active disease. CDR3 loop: CASSSILAPGELFF. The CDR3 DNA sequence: TGTGCCAGCAGCTCGATCCTAGCTCCCGGGGAGCTGTTTTTT. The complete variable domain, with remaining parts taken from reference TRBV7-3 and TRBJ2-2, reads GAGVSQTPSNKVTEKGKYVELRCDPISGHTALYWYRQSLGQGPEFLIYFQGTGAADDSGLPNDRFFAVRPEGSVSTLKIQRTERGDSAVYLCASSSILAPGELFFGEGSRLTVL.